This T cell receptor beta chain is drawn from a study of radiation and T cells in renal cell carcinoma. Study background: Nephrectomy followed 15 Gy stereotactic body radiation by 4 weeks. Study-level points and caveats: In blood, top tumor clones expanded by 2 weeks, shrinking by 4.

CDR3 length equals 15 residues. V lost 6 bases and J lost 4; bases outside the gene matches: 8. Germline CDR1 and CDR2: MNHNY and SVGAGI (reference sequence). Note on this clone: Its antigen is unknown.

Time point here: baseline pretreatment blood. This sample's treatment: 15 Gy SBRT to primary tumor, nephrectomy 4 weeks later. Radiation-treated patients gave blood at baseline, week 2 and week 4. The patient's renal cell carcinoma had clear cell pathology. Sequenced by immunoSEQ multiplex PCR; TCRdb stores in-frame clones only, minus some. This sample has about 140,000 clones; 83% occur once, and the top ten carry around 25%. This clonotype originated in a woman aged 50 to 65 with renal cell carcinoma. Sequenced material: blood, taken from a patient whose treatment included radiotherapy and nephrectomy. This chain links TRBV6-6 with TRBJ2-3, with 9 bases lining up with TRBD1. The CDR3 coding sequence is TGTGCCAGCAGAGGGGACAGGGTGGTCCCAGATACGCAGTATTTT. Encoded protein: CASRGDRVVPDTQYF.